One sample yielded the 8 T cell receptor beta chains listed below, sequenced in a study of cytomegalovirus exposure and HLA in healthy donors (dated by TCRdb to 2016 to 2017). Receptors were amplified or captured by the immunoSEQ multiplex PCR assay. For the multiplex PCR, a mixture combining 60 forward primers for TCR Vbeta segments and 13 reverse primers for TCR Jbeta segments was used. TCRdb provides this immuneACCESS table in a form limited to in-frame rearrangements. Some clones are lacking; in checked studies, under half of them reflect an unresolved V gene, and why the rest are absent is not known. The sample table contains around 150,000 clones; only one count was recorded for around a tenth of them. In total, the top ten clones hold around 1.9% of the sample. Material for sequencing was PBMCs. These TCRs come from a male donor in good health and CMV-seronegative.

The V gene is TRBV7-9, the J gene TRBJ2-1, with a tentative D call TRBD2 (6 bases). The germline V and J ends were trimmed by 3 bases and 3 bases, with 15 bases remaining between them. Germline V CDR1 and CDR2: SEHNR, FQNEAQ (reference sequence). The CDR3 length is 16 residues. The CDR3 nucleotides are TGTGCCAGCAGCTTCCGGGGCGGGGCAGGCTACAATGAGCAGTTCTTC. It specifies CASSFRGGAGYNEQFF. Full variable domain (missing parts from reference TRBV7-9 and TRBJ2-1): DTGVSQNPRHKITKRGQNVTFRCDPISEHNRLYWYRQTLGQGPEFLTYFQNEAQLEKSRLLSDRFSAERPKGSFSTLEIQRTEQGDSAMYLCASSFRGGAGYNEQFFGPGTRLTVL.

In this sample, this clone turned up a few times. The chain has TRBV7-8 and TRBJ1-5, with D uncertain. CDR1 and CDR2 from the germline V gene are SGHVS and FQNEAQ. The V end was cut by 0 bases, the J end by 4 bases, with 10 bases between. CDR3 length equals 15 residues. CDR3: CASSLAFTLNQPQHF. CDR3 nucleotides: TGTGCCAGCAGCTTAGCGTTCACTTTAAATCAGCCCCAGCATTTT. The whole variable domain, filled in from reference TRBV7-8 and TRBJ1-5, reads GAGVSQSPRYKVAKRGQDVALRCDPISGHVSLFWYQQALGQGPEFLTYFQNEAQLDKSGLPSDRFFAERPEGSVSTLKIQRTQQEDSAVYLCASSLAFTLNQPQHFGDGTRLSIL.

The sample holds a few counts of this clone. V gene TRBV4-3 combines with J gene TRBJ1-5; 7 bases match TRBD1. V lost 0 bases to trimming and J lost 0 bases; unmatched junction nucleotides: 11. Germline loops: CDR1 LGHNA, CDR2 YSLEER. The CDR3 sequence is 19 residues long. This chain's CDR3 is CASSQDRGTADDSNQPQHF. CDR3 coding DNA: TGCGCCAGCAGCCAAGATAGAGGGACAGCAGACGATAGCAATCAGCCCCAGCATTTT.

This clone was seen only a few times. The rearrangement uses TRBV28 and TRBJ2-7; 9 positions agree with TRBD1. The germline gives CDR1 MDHEN, CDR2 SYDVKM. J was trimmed by 3 bases and V by 6 bases; bases with no gene match: 9. The CDR3 loop spans 15 amino acids. Here the CDR3 reads CASSLGQGVLYEQYF. The CDR3 DNA is TGTGCCAGCAGCCTGGGACAGGGAGTCCTCTACGAGCAGTACTTC.

This clone has more than one count but fewer than ten. V usage is TRBV6-1 and J usage is TRBJ1-2; D gene unclear. The ends were cut back, 4 bases at V and 0 bases at J, with 12 bases in the middle. Germline V gene data show CDR1 as MNHNS and CDR2 as SASEGT. The CDR3 loop spans 15 amino acids. Here the CDR3 reads CASSVFPGSNYGYTF. Written as DNA, the CDR3 is TGTGCCAGCAGTGTATTTCCAGGATCTAACTATGGCTACACCTTC.

This clone was counted only a few times. V and J are TRBV10-3 and TRBJ1-6, with 9 bases that match TRBD1. From germline, CDR1 is ENHRY and CDR2 SYGVKD. V was clipped by 4 bases and J by 10 bases; unmatched bases: 5. The CDR3 totals 14 residues. The CDR3 nucleotides are TGTGCCATCAGTGGGGACAGGGATGGCTCACCCCTCCACTTT. It is translated as CAISGDRDGSPLHF.

This chain's CDR3 is CASRQDGEKLFF. The CDR3 nucleotides read TGCGCCAGTCGACAGGACGGTGAAAAACTGTTTTTT. The chain combines TRBV10-2 with TRBJ1-4; the D gene is possibly TRBD1 (6 bases). Trimming left V 9 bases short and J 7 bases short, with 12 bases between. This CDR3 has 12 residues. Per germline, CDR1 WSHSY and CDR2 SAAADI.

This clone was seen only a few times. The chain combines TRBV6-5 with TRBJ2-1; 10 bases agree with TRBD2. In germline, CDR1 is MNHEY, CDR2 SVGAGI. This CDR3 is built from 15 residues. The junction had 10 bases not matched to a gene; V was cut back by 7 bases and J by 7 bases. The CDR3 DNA follows: TGTGCCAGCACCTGGGCTAGCGGGAGACATAATGAGCAGTTCTTC. Its translation is CASTWASGRHNEQFF.